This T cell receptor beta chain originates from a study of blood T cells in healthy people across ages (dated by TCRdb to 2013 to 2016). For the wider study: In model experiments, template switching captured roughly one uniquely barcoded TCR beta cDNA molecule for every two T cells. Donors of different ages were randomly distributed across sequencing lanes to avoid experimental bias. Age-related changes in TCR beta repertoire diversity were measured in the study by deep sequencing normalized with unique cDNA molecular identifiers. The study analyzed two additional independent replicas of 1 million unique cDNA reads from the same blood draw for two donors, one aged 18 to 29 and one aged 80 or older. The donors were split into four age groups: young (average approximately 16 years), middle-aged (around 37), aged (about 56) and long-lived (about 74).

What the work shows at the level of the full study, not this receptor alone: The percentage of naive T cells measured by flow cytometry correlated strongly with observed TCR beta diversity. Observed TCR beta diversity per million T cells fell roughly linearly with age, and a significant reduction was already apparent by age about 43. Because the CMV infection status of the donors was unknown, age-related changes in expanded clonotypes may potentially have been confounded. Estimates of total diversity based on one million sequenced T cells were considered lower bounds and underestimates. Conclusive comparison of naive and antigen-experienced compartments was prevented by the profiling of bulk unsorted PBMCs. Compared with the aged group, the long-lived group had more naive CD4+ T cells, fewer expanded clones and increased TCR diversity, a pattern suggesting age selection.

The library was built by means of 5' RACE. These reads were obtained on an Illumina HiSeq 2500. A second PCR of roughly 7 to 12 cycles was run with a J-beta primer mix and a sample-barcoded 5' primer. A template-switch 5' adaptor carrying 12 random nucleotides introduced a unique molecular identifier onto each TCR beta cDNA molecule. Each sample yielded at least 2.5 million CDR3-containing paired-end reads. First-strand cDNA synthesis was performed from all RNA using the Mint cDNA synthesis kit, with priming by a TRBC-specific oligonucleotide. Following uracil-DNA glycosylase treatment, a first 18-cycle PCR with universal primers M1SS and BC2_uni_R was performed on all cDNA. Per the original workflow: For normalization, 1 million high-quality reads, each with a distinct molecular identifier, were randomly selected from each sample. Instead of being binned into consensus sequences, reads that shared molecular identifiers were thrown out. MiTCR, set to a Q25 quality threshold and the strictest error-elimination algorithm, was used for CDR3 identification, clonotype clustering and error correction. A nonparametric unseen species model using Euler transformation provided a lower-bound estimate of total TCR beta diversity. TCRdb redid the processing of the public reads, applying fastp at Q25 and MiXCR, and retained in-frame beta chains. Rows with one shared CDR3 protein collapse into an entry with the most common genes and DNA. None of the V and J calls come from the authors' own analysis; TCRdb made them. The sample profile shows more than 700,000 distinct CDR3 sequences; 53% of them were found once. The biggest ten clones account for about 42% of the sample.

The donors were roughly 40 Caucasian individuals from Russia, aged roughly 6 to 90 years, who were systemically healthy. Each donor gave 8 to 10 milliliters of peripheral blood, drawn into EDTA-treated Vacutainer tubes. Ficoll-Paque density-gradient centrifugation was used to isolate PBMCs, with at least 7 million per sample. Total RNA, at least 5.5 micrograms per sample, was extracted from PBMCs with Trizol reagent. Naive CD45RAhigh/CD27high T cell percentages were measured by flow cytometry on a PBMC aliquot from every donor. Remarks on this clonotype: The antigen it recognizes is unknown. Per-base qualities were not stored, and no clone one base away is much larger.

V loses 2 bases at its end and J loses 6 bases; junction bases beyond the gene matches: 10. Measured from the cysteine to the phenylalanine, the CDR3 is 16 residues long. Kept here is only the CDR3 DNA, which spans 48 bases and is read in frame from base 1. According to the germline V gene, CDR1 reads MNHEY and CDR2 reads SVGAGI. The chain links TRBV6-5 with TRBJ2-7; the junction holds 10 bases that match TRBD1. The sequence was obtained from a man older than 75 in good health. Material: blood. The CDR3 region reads CASSYGQPGQGSEQYF. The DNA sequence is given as TGTGCCAGCAGTTACGGTCAGCCGGGACAGGGGAGCGAGCAGTACTTC.